This T cell receptor beta chain derives from a study of blood T cells in healthy people across ages. Germline lookup yields CDR1 MGHRA and CDR2 YSYEKL. This CDR3 comprises 17 residues. Unmatched junction bases numbered 7, after V lost 0 bases and J lost 5 bases. They isolated at least 7 million PBMCs from each sample. Using a J-beta primer mix together with a sample-barcoded 5' primer, a second PCR was run for roughly 6 to 11 cycles. TCRdb processed the 5' RACE reads anew with MiXCR; each CDR3 protein has one entry. The sample holds 700,000 to 850,000 distinct CDR3 sequences, about 53% seen once. The chain carries TRBV4-1 and TRBJ2-1; 10 bases align to TRBD2. The clonotype originates from a man older than 75 in good health. Sequences were obtained from blood. The CDR3 region has the DNA TGCGCCAGCAGCCAAGAACGGGGACTAGCGTGGAACAATGAGCAGTTCTTC. It translates to CASSQERGLAWNNEQFF.